The entry below describes one TCR beta chain. What it recognizes is unknown. The time point here: week 11, during vaccination. A single vaccine dose contained 300 ug of mutant IDH1 20-mer peptide, and topical imiquimod was used with it. This record comes from a study of a mutant IDH1 vaccine in newly diagnosed glioma. About the research overall: There were eight vaccinations for patients, given in weeks 1, 3, 5, 7, 11, 15, 19 and 23. Study observations and caveats: Around 93% of patients showed vaccine-induced immune responses across multiple MHC alleles. Pseudoprogression seemed unrelated to changes in top peripheral T cell clonotypes.

Libraries were prepared by immunoSEQ multiplex PCR; TCRdb keeps only in-frame clonotypes and omits some of them. The sample includes roughly 120,000 clones, just under 80% of them seen just once. Source: PBMCs, taken from a glioma patient whose treatment included an IDH1 peptide vaccine. This TCR derives from a middle-aged man with glioma.

CDR3 region: CASSPLRGAQNYGYTF. In nucleotides, the CDR3 is TGTGCCAGCAGCCCCCTCCGGGGGGCGCAGAACTATGGCTACACCTTC. The rearrangement links TRBV27 to TRBJ1-2, with D tentatively TRBD1 (6 bases). The V end was cut by 6 bases, the J end by 2 bases, with 19 bases between. Germline lookup yields CDR1 MNHEY and CDR2 SMNVEV (reference sequence). The CDR3 has 16 amino acids.